This T cell receptor beta chain stems from a study of cytomegalovirus exposure and HLA in healthy donors. Study-wide results and caveats: The study carried out a later analysis of TCR beta sequences. It associated under 20,000 of them with specific HLA alleles at a false discovery rate of 0.05.

This CDR3 region has 14 residues. Germline CDR1 is LGHNA and CDR2 is YSLEER. V lost 4 bases, J lost 4 bases, and 10 bases lay in between. Use of 60 Vbeta and 13 Jbeta primers characterized the PCR. Sequenced by immunoSEQ multiplex PCR; TCRdb stores in-frame clones only, minus some. Of around 200,000 clones listed, about three quarters were seen once; the top ten hold 1.5% to 2%. This clone was counted once. Its antigen remains unknown. The genes are TRBV4-3 and TRBJ2-2, with a tentative D call TRBD1 (6 bases). The TCR originated in a man aged 18 to 35 in good health and CMV-seronegative. The sequenced sample was PBMCs. CDR3 DNA sequence: TGCGCCAGCAGCCGGGACAACCCCACCGGGGAGCTGTTTTTT. This codes for CASSRDNPTGELFF.